The T cell receptor beta chain under discussion was sequenced for a study of control samples from healthy donors and cancer patients. The assay was immunoSEQ multiplex PCR, and TCRdb's table has in-frame clones only and misses some. The sample has approximately 70,000 clones, around four fifths seen once; the top ten hold about 15%. Germline CDR1 and CDR2: MNHEY and SVGEGT. Trimming stripped 4 bases from V and 8 bases from J, with 11 bases between. The CDR3 is 12 residues long. This sequence joins TRBV6-2 or TRBV6-3 and TRBJ1-2; a weak D match, TRBD1 (5 bases). This TCR was sampled from a man aged 50-59 years in good health. Material for sequencing was blood. The CDR3 DNA reads as TGTGCCAGCAGTTTTTCAGGGTACGGCTACACCTTC. Its protein is CASSFSGYGYTF.